The sequence of this T cell receptor beta chain was determined in a study of Tregs in tolerant kidney transplant recipients. The study's findings and limits: This study did not directly address biological reproducibility. Findings come from small patient numbers and require larger validation.

Trimming took off 5 bases at V and 4 bases at J, with 18 bases between the two ends. Germline V gene lookup returns CDR1 SGHTA and CDR2 FQGNSA. The CDR3 spans 15 residues. Sequenced by immunoSEQ multiplex PCR; TCRdb stores in-frame clones only, minus some. In the table there are nearly 50,000 clones, approximately 90% of which are singletons. The nonmyeloablative bone marrow transplants came from related graft donors, with transient mixed chimerism. Notes on this clone: Its antigen is still unknown.

The material was CD8+ T cells from blood (PBMCs), obtained 12 months after the transplant. The rearrangement joins TRBV7-2 to TRBJ2-7; D perhaps matches TRBD1 (6 bases). The TCR sequence derives from a human patient who received a combined kidney and bone marrow transplant. Some T cells may be graft donor cells. CDR3 loop: CASSLGTYNGYEQYF. CDR3 coding DNA: TGTGCCAGCAGCCTAGGGACATACAACGGGTACGAGCAGTACTTC.